Reported below is one T cell receptor beta chain. Its antigen is as yet unknown. The data were produced by immunoSEQ multiplex PCR, yet TCRdb's version contains in-frame clones alone and is incomplete. The sample has some 90,000 clones, under 95% seen once. The CDR3 is 14 residues long. J lost 2 bases, V lost 8 bases, and 6 bases had no gene match. The germline V gene encodes CDR1 SGHNT and CDR2 YENEEA. The data are from a study of graft-versus-host responses after intestinal transplantation. Study details: For two to three years after anti-thymocyte globulin induction, all recipients took tacrolimus and steroids. General study results and limits: Investigators detected GvH clones in recipient marrow, with some emerging earlier in ileum or blood. Peak circulating GvH clone levels tracked with early post-transplant HvG declines.

The sample in question was unstimulated CD8+ T cells sorted from spleen or lymph node cells, obtained before intestinal transplant. J is TRBJ2-1 and V is TRBV11-3; TRBD2 matches at 7 bases. The TCR sequence derives from a human donor who received an intestinal transplant. The CDR3 nucleotides are TGTGCCAGCGGAGGGGAGGGCACCTACAATGAGCAGTTCTTC. Translated, it gives CASGGEGTYNEQFF.